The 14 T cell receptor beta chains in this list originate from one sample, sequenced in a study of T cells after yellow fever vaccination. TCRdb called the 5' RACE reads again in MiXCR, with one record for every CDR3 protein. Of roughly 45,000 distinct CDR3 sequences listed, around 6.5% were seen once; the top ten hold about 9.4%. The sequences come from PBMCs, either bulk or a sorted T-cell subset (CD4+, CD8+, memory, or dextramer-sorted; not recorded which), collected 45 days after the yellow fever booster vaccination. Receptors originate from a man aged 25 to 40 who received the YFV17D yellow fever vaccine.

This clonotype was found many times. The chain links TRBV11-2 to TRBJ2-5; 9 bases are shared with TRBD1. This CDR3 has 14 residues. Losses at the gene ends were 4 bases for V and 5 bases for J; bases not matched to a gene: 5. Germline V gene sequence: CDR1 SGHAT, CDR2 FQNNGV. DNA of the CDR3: TGTGCCAGCAGCTCGGGACAGGGTTGGGAGACCCAGTACTTC. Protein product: CASSSGQGWETQYF.

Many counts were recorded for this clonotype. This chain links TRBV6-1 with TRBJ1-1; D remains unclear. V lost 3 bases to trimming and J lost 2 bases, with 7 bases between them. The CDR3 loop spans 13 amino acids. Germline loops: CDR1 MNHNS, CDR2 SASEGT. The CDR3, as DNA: TGTGCCAGCAGTGAGGGCACTAACACTGAAGCTTTCTTT. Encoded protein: CASSEGTNTEAFF.

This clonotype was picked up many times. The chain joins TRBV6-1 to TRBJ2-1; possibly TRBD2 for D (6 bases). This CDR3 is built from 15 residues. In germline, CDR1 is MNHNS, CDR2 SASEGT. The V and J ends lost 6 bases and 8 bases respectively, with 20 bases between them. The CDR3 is CASRVPGDLPHEQFF. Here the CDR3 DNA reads TGTGCCAGCAGAGTGCCGGGAGATTTACCGCATGAGCAGTTCTTC.

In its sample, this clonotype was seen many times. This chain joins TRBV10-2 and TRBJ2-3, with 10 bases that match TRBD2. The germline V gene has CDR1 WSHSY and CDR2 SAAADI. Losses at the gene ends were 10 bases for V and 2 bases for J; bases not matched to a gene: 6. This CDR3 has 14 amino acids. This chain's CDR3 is CATRTSGYTDTQYF. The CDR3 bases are TGCGCCACGAGGACTAGCGGTTACACAGATACGCAGTATTTT.

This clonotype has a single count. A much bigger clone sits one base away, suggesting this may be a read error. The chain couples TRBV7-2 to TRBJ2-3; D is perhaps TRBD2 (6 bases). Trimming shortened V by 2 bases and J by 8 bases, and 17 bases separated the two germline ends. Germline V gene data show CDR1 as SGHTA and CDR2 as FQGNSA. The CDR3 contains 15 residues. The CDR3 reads CASSLYGGNQGTQYF. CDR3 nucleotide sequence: TGTGCCAGCAGCTTATACGGGGGTAACCAGGGTACGCAGTATTTT.

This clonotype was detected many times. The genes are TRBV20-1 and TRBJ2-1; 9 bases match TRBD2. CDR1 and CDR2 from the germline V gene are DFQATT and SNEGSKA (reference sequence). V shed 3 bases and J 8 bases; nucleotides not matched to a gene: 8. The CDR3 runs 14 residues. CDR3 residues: CSASSSGAWDEQFF. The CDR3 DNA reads TGCAGTGCTAGTTCTAGCGGGGCATGGGATGAGCAGTTCTTC.

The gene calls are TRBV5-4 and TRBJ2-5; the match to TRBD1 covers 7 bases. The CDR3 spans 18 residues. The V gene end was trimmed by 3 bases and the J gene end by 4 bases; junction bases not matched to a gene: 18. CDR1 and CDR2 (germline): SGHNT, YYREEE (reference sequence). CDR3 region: CASSYNNYRDSGRETQYF. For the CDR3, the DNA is TGTGCCAGCAGCTATAATAACTACCGGGACAGCGGTCGAGAGACCCAGTACTTC.

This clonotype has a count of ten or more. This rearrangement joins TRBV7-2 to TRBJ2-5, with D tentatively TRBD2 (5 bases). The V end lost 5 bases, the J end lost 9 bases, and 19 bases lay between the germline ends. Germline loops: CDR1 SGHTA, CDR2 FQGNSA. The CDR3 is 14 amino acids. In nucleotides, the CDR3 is TGTGCCAGCAGCCAAGGACTGGGTGAACGGGCCCAGTACTTC. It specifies CASSQGLGERAQYF.

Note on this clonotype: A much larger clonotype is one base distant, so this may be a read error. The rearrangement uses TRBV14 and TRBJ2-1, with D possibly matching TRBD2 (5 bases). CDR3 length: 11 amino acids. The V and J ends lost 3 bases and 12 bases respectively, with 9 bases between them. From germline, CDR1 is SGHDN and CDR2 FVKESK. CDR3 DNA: TGTGCCAGCAGCCACGGACTGGTGCAGTTCTTC. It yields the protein CASSHGLVQFF.

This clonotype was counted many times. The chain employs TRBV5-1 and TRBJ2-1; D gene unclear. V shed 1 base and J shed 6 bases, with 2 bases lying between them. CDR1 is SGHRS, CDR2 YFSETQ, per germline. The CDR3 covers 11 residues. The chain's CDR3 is CASSLRNEQFF. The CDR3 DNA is TGCGCCAGCAGCTTGCGCAATGAGCAGTTCTTC.

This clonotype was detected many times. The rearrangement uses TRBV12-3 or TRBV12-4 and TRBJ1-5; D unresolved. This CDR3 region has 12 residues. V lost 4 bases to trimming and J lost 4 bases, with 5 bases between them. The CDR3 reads CASSYPNQPQHF. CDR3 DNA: TGTGCCAGCAGTTATCCGAATCAGCCCCAGCATTTT.

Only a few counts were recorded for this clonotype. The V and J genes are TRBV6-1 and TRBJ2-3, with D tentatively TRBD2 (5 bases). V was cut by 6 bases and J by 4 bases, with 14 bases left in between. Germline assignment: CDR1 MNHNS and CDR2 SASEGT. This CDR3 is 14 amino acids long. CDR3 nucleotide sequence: TGTGCCAGCAGACCGAGGGTGGAGGCAGATACGCAGTATTTT. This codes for CASRPRVEADTQYF.

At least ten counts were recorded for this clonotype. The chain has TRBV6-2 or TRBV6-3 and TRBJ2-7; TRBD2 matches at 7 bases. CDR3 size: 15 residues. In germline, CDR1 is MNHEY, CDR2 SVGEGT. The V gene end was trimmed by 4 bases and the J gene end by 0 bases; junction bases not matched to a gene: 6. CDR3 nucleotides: TGTGCCAGCAGTTTTAGCGGGTTCCCCTCCTACGAGCAGTACTTC. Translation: CASSFSGFPSYEQYF.

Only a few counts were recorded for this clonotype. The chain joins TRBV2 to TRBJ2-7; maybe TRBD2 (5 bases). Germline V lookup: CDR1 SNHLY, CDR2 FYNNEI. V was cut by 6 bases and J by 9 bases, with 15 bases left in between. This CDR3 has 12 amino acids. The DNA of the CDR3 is TGTGCCAGCAGCCGCAGTGACCGGGGGCAGTACTTC. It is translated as CASSRSDRGQYF.